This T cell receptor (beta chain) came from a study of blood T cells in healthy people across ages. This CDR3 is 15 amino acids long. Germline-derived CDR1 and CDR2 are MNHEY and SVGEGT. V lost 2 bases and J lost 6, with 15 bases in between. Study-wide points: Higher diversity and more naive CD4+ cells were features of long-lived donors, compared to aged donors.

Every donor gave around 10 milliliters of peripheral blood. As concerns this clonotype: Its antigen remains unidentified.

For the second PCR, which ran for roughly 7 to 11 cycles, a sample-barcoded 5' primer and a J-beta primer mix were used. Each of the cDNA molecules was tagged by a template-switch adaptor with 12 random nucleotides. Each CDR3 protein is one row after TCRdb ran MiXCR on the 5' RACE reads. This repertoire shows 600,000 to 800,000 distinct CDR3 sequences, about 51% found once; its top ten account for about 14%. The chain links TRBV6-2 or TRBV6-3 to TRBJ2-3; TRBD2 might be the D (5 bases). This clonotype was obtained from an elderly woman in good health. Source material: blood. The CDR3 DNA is TGTGCCAGCAGTTACACTAATACTAGGACGGATACGCAGTATTTT. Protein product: CASSYTNTRTDTQYF.